Listed below are T cell receptor beta chains from one sample, sequenced in a study of blood T cells in healthy people across ages. TCRdb redid the calling of the 5' RACE reads with MiXCR, one entry per CDR3 protein. The sample consists of around 1,000,000 distinct CDR3 sequences, around 27% of them appearing once. In addition, the sample was reused for a study of T cells of mothers and their children.

Sequencing was carried out using blood. These receptor sequences come from a girl aged 2 to 9 in good health. The CDR3 runs from the conserved cysteine through the conserved F or W. The order of the fields is CDR3 DNA, CDR3 protein, CDR3 length, V gene, J gene, clone size, D gene. The D gene is left open where the match is weak. Not all rows give a size; the values are once, few, many and, for expanded clones, a class.

TGTGCCAGCAGTCTCGGACTAGATGTAAATGAGCAGTTCTTC	CASSLGLDVNEQFF	14	TRBV27	TRBJ2-1	few	TRBD2
TGTGCCAGCGGGCTCACTGAAGCTTTCTTT	CASGLTEAFF	10	TRBV6-1	TRBJ1-1	few	NA
TGCGCCAGCAGCTTGGCCCTAGCGGGGGGGCCTAGCAATGAGCAGTTCTTC	CASSLALAGGPSNEQFF	17	TRBV5-1	TRBJ2-1	NA	TRBD2
TGCAGTGCTAGTCCCCGACGGCTTTTCGACAATGAGCAGTTCTTC	CSASPRRLFDNEQFF	15	TRBV20-1	TRBJ2-1	NA	NA
TGTGCCAGCAGCTACGGACAGGGTGATGGCTACACCTTC	CASSYGQGDGYTF	13	TRBV12-3/TRBV12-4	TRBJ1-2	few	TRBD1
TGTGCCAGCAGCGTTTATGAGGGGGGAGAATCACCCCTCCACTTT	CASSVYEGGESPLHF	15	TRBV9	TRBJ1-6	NA	NA
TGCAGTGCTCCGACCTCTAGCGTATCTTTTTACAATGAGCAGTTCTTC	CSAPTSSVSFYNEQFF	16	TRBV20-1	TRBJ2-1	NA	NA
TGTGCCAGCGGGGGCTCCTACAATGAGCAGTTCTTC	CASGGSYNEQFF	12	TRBV6-5	TRBJ2-1	many	NA
TGTGCCAGCAGACACCTTAACTATGGCTACACCTTC	CASRHLNYGYTF	12	TRBV6-5	TRBJ1-2	few	NA
TGTGCCAGCAGTTTCGGAGGGGGACCCTACGAGCAGTACTTC	CASSFGGGPYEQYF	14	TRBV12-3/TRBV12-4	TRBJ2-7	many	NA
TGCAGTGCTACAGGGCGGGAGGGTACTAATGAGCAGTTCTTC	CSATGREGTNEQFF	14	TRBV20-1	TRBJ2-1	NA	TRBD2
TGTGCCAGCAAGCGGGAAACCTACGAGCAGTACTTC	CASKRETYEQYF	12	TRBV28	TRBJ2-7	few	TRBD2
TGTGCCAGCAGCCATCTCTGGGGATCAATTAGCACAGATACGCAGTATTTT	CASSHLWGSISTDTQYF	17	TRBV6-2/TRBV6-3	TRBJ2-3	once	NA
TGTGCCAGCAGCTTAGAGGGGGACAGTTACTTC	CASSLEGDSYF	11	TRBV7-9	TRBJ2-5	few	TRBD1
TGTGCCGGGTCAGTCGGCAACACTGAAGCTTTCTTT	CAGSVGNTEAFF	12	TRBV2	TRBJ1-1	NA	NA
TGTGCCAGCAGCGCACCGGGGGGGACTCCCCCTGACACAGATACGCAGTATTTT	CASSAPGGTPPDTDTQYF	18	TRBV9	TRBJ2-3	few	TRBD2
TGTGCCAGCAGTTTCAAAGCGGGAGGGCTCAATGAGCAGTTCTTC	CASSFKAGGLNEQFF	15	TRBV27	TRBJ2-1	many	TRBD2
TGTGCCAGCAGTAACCGAACAGGGGGCTTACCCTACAATGAGCAGTTCTTC	CASSNRTGGLPYNEQFF	17	TRBV7-6	TRBJ2-1	NA	TRBD1
TGCAGTGCTCCAACTACTAGTACAGATACGCAGTATTTT	CSAPTTSTDTQYF	13	TRBV20-1	TRBJ2-3	few	NA
TGTGCCAGCAGCTTCCAAGGAGGGGCGGAGGAGACCCAGTACTTC	CASSFQGGAEETQYF	15	TRBV13	TRBJ2-5	NA	NA